This TCR beta chain was sequenced in a study of blood T cell repertoires in COVID-19. About the research overall: Samples representing acute and convalescent COVID-19 were sourced from the United States, Italy and Spain. From T cells, B-cell-depleted T cells, or PBMCs came the material, which was cDNA or gDNA.

This CDR3 comprises 14 residues. The germline V gene has CDR1 SGDLS and CDR2 YYNGEE. V was cut by 2 bases and J by 0 bases, with 6 bases left in between. The repertoire was sequenced with immunoSEQ multiplex PCR; TCRdb's copy has only in-frame clones and lacks some. Of a few hundred thousand clones in the sample, 70% to 90% were seen once. Concerning this clone itself: Other DNA sequences in the same sample also yield this CDR3.

The sample taken for sequencing was peripheral blood. The chain combines TRBV9 with TRBJ1-3; D call uncertain. This TCR came from a man in his fifties who had recovered from COVID-19. The CDR3 DNA is TGTGCCAGCAGCGTTCGCGACTCTGGAAACACCATATATTTT. Amino acids: CASSVRDSGNTIYF.